The 24 T cell receptor beta chains below come from one sample, sequenced in a study of blood T cell repertoires in COVID-19. The protocol was immunoSEQ multiplex PCR, while the TCRdb copy is restricted to in-frame clones and leaves out a portion. The sample contains tens of thousands of clones, 83% of which appear only once. Source material: peripheral blood. The source of these receptors is an elderly man with acute or convalescent COVID-19.

This chain uses TRBV2 with TRBJ1-2, with 8 bases lining up with TRBD1. The CDR3 spans 15 residues. With V trimmed by 8 bases and J by 8 bases, 16 bases remained unmatched. Germline lookup yields CDR1 SNHLY and CDR2 FYNNEI. CDR3 region: CASLSRDRNFKGYTF. CDR3 DNA: TGTGCCAGCTTAAGCCGGGACAGGAATTTTAAGGGCTACACCTTC. Together with reference TRBV2 and TRBJ1-2, the CDR3 gives the full variable domain: EPEVTQTPSHQVTQMGQEVILRCVPISNHLYFYWYRQILGQKVEFLVSFYNNEISEKSEIFDDQFSVERPDGSNFTLKIRSTKLEDSAMYFCASLSRDRNFKGYTFGSGTRLTVV.

This sequence joins TRBV28 and TRBJ1-1; D is unclear. Germline V lookup: CDR1 MDHEN, CDR2 SYDVKM. The CDR3 extends over 13 amino acids. V was cut by 5 bases and J by 6 bases, with 13 bases left in between. In DNA form, the CDR3 reads TGTGCCAGCAGTGTTTTAAGCCTCTCTGAAGCTTTCTTT. It yields the protein CASSVLSLSEAFF.

The rearrangement links TRBV5-4 to TRBJ2-2, with D possibly matching TRBD1 (6 bases). The V end lost 4 bases, the J end lost 4 bases, and 14 bases lay between the germline ends. The CDR3 extends over 15 amino acids. Germline V CDR1 and CDR2: SGHNT, YYREEE (reference sequence). CDR3 DNA sequence: TGTGCCAGCAGCCCCAGGGGATCTGCCACCGGGGAGCTGTTTTTT. Translated: CASSPRGSATGELFF.

The chain uses TRBV5-8 and TRBJ2-3; D gene ambiguous. The CDR3 runs 12 residues. Per germline, CDR1 SGHTS and CDR2 YDEGEE. The V gene lost 5 bases and the J gene lost 5 bases, with 9 bases spanning the gap. In DNA, the CDR3 is TGTGCCAGCAGGCCTAGGATAGATACGCAGTATTTT. It translates to CASRPRIDTQYF.

This clone has just a few counts. This chain connects TRBV2 to TRBJ1-3; the match to TRBD1 covers 9 bases. CDR3 size: 15 residues. Germline lookup yields CDR1 SNHLY and CDR2 FYNNEI. With V trimmed by 9 bases and J by 0 bases, 6 bases remained unmatched. The DNA for the CDR3 is TGTGCCAGTTCTGGGACAGGGAGCTCTGGAAACACCATATATTTT. This sequence encodes CASSGTGSSGNTIYF.

The V call is TRBV24-1, the J call TRBJ2-2, with D perhaps TRBD2 (6 bases). From germline, CDR1 is KGHDR and CDR2 SFDVKD. V lost 9 bases and J lost 5, with 21 bases in between. CDR3 size: 16 residues. CDR3 bases: TGTGCCACCGGGGGGTACTCACTAGGTCGGACCGGGGAGCTGTTTTTT. This translates into CATGGYSLGRTGELFF.

The V gene is TRBV6-5, the J gene TRBJ2-1; D possibly corresponds to TRBD1 (5 bases). V was cut by 5 bases and J by 1 base, with 12 bases left in between. The CDR3 is 15 amino acids. Germline assignment: CDR1 MNHEY and CDR2 SVGAGI. The CDR3 reads CASSQLGASYNEQFF. CDR3 DNA sequence: TGTGCCAGCAGTCAATTAGGGGCTTCCTACAATGAGCAGTTCTTC.

The chain links TRBV5-1 to TRBJ1-4, with TRBD1 matching over 9 bases. This CDR3 has 16 amino acids. J lost 10 bases, V lost 4 bases, and 14 bases had no gene match. Germline loops: CDR1 SGHRS, CDR2 YFSETQ. This CDR3 is CASSPTTGGIEGKLFF. As DNA, the CDR3 is TGCGCCAGCAGCCCAACGACAGGGGGGATAGAAGGAAAACTGTTTTTT.

V is TRBV27 and J is TRBJ2-7; perhaps TRBD1 as D (6 bases). Germline-derived CDR1 and CDR2 are MNHEY and SMNVEV (reference sequence). This CDR3 has 15 residues. V was cut by 7 bases and J by 4 bases, with 20 bases left in between. In DNA form, the CDR3 reads TGTGCCAGCACCAGCGTTGGACAGCCCAATTACGAGCAGTACTTC. This encodes CASTSVGQPNYEQYF.

V and J are TRBV5-5 and TRBJ1-3; 12 bases fit TRBD1. Germline assignment: CDR1 SGHKS and CDR2 YYEKEE (reference sequence). The ends lost 3 bases at V and 1 base at J; junction bases unmatched: 11. The CDR3 consists of 19 residues. DNA of the CDR3: TGTGCCAGCAGCTCCAAGTTCCGGGACAGGGGGCCTTCTGGAAACACCATATATTTT. Encoded protein: CASSSKFRDRGPSGNTIYF.

The chain employs TRBV5-1 and TRBJ2-3; 14 bases are shared with TRBD2. This CDR3 region has 18 residues. The trim removed 4 bases at V and 2 bases at J, leaving 9 bases unmatched. The germline V gene has CDR1 SGHRS and CDR2 YFSETQ. CDR3 in amino acids: CASSPGLAGEPPTDTQYF. The CDR3 DNA reads as TGCGCCAGCAGCCCGGGACTAGCGGGAGAGCCGCCCACAGATACGCAGTATTTT.

The gene calls are TRBV18 and TRBJ2-7, with 7 bases fitting TRBD1. This CDR3 contains 17 residues. CDR1 is KGHSH and CDR2 is LQKENI in the germline V gene. J lost 0 bases, V lost 3 bases, and 11 bases had no gene match. In nucleotides, the CDR3 is TGTGCCAGCTCACCGCAAAGAGTACAGGGGTACTCCTACGAGCAGTACTTC. Its protein is CASSPQRVQGYSYEQYF.

The chain uses TRBV30 and TRBJ2-5; 7 nucleotides agree with TRBD1. The germline V gene encodes CDR1 GTSNPN and CDR2 SVGIG (reference sequence). J was trimmed by 5 bases and V by 0 bases; bases with no gene match: 0. The CDR3 totals 12 residues. Here the CDR3 reads CAWSVQGETQYF. Written as DNA, the CDR3 is TGTGCCTGGAGTGTACAGGGGGAGACCCAGTACTTC.

This chain uses TRBV28 with TRBJ1-1; 7 nucleotides match TRBD1. This CDR3 has 14 amino acids. Trimming took 3 bases from V and 5 from J; bases not matched to a gene: 6. Germline-derived CDR1 and CDR2 are MDHEN and SYDVKM. CDR3 coding DNA: TGTGCCAGCAGTTTTCCTCAGGGGGGTACTGAAGCTTTCTTT. This sequence encodes CASSFPQGGTEAFF.

The CDR3 sequence: CASSVQGIEAFF. Written as DNA, the CDR3 is TGTGCCAGCAGCGTTCAGGGGATTGAAGCTTTCTTT. The rearrangement uses TRBV7-9 and TRBJ1-1; the D gene is possibly TRBD1 (6 bases). V lost 5 bases, J lost 7 bases, and 11 bases lay in between. In germline, CDR1 is SEHNR, CDR2 FQNEAQ (reference sequence). This CDR3 spans 12 amino acids.

The genes are TRBV5-1 and TRBJ2-1; TRBD1 matches at 10 bases. Germline CDR1 SGHRS, CDR2 YFSETQ. This CDR3 has 18 amino acids. Trimming cost V 2 bases and J 3 bases; bases outside gene matches: 11. The CDR3: CASSLSGTGDLIYNEQFF. In DNA, the CDR3 is TGCGCCAGCAGCTTATCCGGGACAGGGGACCTCATCTACAATGAGCAGTTCTTC.

This sequence joins TRBV5-5 and TRBJ2-6, with TRBD1 matching 7 bases. With V trimmed by 1 base and J by 2 bases, 3 bases remained unmatched. The CDR3 is made up of 16 amino acids. Germline V gene sequence: CDR1 SGHKS, CDR2 YYEKEE (reference sequence). The CDR3 loop is CASSLQGVPGANVLTF. CDR3 sequence (DNA): TGTGCCAGCAGCTTGCAGGGGGTGCCTGGGGCCAACGTCCTGACTTTC. The full variable domain, completed using reference TRBV5-5 and TRBJ2-6, is DAGVTQSPTHLIKTRGQQVTLRCSPISGHKSVSWYQQVLGQGPQFIFQYYEKEERGRGNFPDRFSARQFPNYSSELNVNALLLGDSALYLCASSLQGVPGANVLTFGAGSRLTVL.

The CDR3 sequence: CASSLSVGGISYEQFF. CDR3 DNA sequence: TGCGCCAGCAGCTTGAGTGTGGGAGGTATTTCCTATGAGCAGTTCTTC. This chain connects TRBV5-1 to TRBJ2-1, with a weak D call TRBD2 (6 bases). V lost 1 base and J lost 8, with 19 bases in between. CDR1 SGHRS and CDR2 YFSETQ come from the germline V gene. CDR3 length: 16 amino acids. The full variable domain, rest sourced from reference TRBV5-1 and TRBJ2-1, is KAGVTQTPRYLIKTRGQQVTLSCSPISGHRSVSWYQQTPGQGLQFLFEYFSETQRNKGNFPGRFSGRQFSNSRSEMNVSTLELGDSALYLCASSLSVGGISYEQFFGPGTRLTVL.

The chain carries TRBV5-4 and TRBJ2-2; D is perhaps TRBD2 (5 bases). In germline, CDR1 is SGHNT, CDR2 YYREEE (reference sequence). V gave up 4 bases and J gave up 4 bases, with 11 bases separating them. The CDR3 is 14 amino acids. The CDR3 region has the DNA TGTGCCAGCAGCCGAACTAGTGGCACCGGGGAGCTGTTTTTT. It is translated as CASSRTSGTGELFF.

V gene TRBV24-1 combines with J gene TRBJ2-2, with a tentative D call TRBD1 (5 bases). CDR3 size: 15 residues. CDR1 is KGHDR and CDR2 is SFDVKD in the germline V gene. Trimming stripped 5 bases from V and 0 bases from J, with 9 bases between. In DNA, the CDR3 is TGTGCCACCAGTGGCGGACATTCGAACACCGGGGAGCTGTTTTTT. It specifies CATSGGHSNTGELFF.

J is TRBJ1-1 and V is TRBV10-3; tentatively, D is TRBD1 (6 bases). Deletions cut 7 bases from V and 3 bases from J, with 15 bases between. The CDR3 has 14 residues. From germline, CDR1 is ENHRY and CDR2 SYGVKD. Here the CDR3 DNA reads TGTGCCATCACCCCAGGGCAGGGGTACACTGAAGCTTTCTTT. Translating it yields CAITPGQGYTEAFF.

This clone has only a few counts. The chain couples TRBV28 to TRBJ2-1, with 13 bases that match TRBD2. The CDR3 runs 15 residues. The trim removed 6 bases at V and 6 bases at J, leaving 5 bases unmatched. Germline assignment: CDR1 MDHEN and CDR2 SYDVKM. The CDR3 DNA follows: TGTGCCAGCAGCCGATGGACTAGCGGGAGCAATGAGCAGTTCTTC. Encoded protein: CASSRWTSGSNEQFF. Variable domain in full (rest from reference TRBV28 and TRBJ2-1): DVKVTQSSRYLVKRTGEKVFLECVQDMDHENMFWYRQDPGLGLRLIYFSYDVKMKEKGDIPEGYSVSREKKERFSLILESASTNQTSMYLCASSRWTSGSNEQFFGPGTRLTVL.

The chain joins TRBV28 to TRBJ2-3; 8 bases align to TRBD2. CDR3 length: 13 residues. J lost 5 bases, V lost 7 bases, and 5 bases had no gene match. Germline assignment: CDR1 MDHEN and CDR2 SYDVKM. The CDR3 DNA is TGTGCCAGCACCTCGGGGGGGCGAGATACGCAGTATTTT. The encoded protein is CASTSGGRDTQYF.

The chain joins TRBV11-2 to TRBJ1-2, with D maybe TRBD1 (5 bases). Germline V gene data show CDR1 as SGHAT and CDR2 as FQNNGV. This CDR3 contains 12 residues. The ends were cut back, 8 bases at V and 6 bases at J, with 13 bases in the middle. CDR3 bases: TGTGCCAGCTATGAAACAGGCGATGGCTACACCTTC. This sequence encodes CASYETGDGYTF.